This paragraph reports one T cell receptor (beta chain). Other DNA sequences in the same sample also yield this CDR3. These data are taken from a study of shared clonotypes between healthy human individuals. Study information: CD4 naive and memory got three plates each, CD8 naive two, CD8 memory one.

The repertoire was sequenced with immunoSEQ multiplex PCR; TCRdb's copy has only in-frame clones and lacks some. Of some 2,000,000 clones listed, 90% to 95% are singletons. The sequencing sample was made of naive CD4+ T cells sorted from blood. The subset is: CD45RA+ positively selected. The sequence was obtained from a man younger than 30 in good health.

The CDR3 spells CASSLADTDTQYF. The CDR3 nucleotides read TGTGCCAGCAGCTTAGCGGACACAGATACGCAGTATTTT. The rearrangement links TRBV7-9 to TRBJ2-3; no reliable D call. The CDR3 is 13 residues long. Germline CDR1 is SEHNR and CDR2 is FQNEAQ (reference sequence). The V end lost 0 bases, the J end lost 2 bases, and 3 bases lay between the germline ends. Complete variable domain (other parts from reference TRBV7-9 and TRBJ2-3): DTGVSQNPRHKITKRGQNVTFRCDPISEHNRLYWYRQTLGQGPEFLTYFQNEAQLEKSRLLSDRFSAERPKGSFSTLEIQRTEQGDSAMYLCASSLADTDTQYFGPGTRLTVL.